This T cell receptor beta chain was captured by sequencing in a study of cytomegalovirus exposure and HLA in healthy donors. Regarding the study as a whole: CMV serostatus alone was available as immune exposure information. A missense DCLRE1C variant was associated with V- and J-gene trimming of TCR beta chains in a later analysis, and an independent cohort replicated the association.

Germline values: CDR1 LNHDA, CDR2 SQIVND (reference sequence). The ends lost 9 bases at V and 4 bases at J; junction bases unmatched: 5. The CDR3 spans 13 residues. The PCR used 60 Vbeta and 13 Jbeta primers. Assay: immunoSEQ multiplex PCR; the TCRdb copy retains only in-frame clones and omits some. The sample holds 120,000 or so clones, 65% to 75% seen once. The sample holds a few counts of this clone. Its antigen is unidentified. Though nominally healthy at sampling, donors likely had unrecorded immune exposures. This sequence was found in a woman between 45 and 60 years old in good health and CMV-seropositive. The chain recombines TRBV19 with TRBJ1-5; 8 bases are a match to TRBD1. Sequencing used PBMCs. CDR3 sequence: CASQGAGNQPQHF. The CDR3 coding sequence is TGTGCCAGCCAGGGGGCTGGGAATCAGCCCCAGCATTTT.